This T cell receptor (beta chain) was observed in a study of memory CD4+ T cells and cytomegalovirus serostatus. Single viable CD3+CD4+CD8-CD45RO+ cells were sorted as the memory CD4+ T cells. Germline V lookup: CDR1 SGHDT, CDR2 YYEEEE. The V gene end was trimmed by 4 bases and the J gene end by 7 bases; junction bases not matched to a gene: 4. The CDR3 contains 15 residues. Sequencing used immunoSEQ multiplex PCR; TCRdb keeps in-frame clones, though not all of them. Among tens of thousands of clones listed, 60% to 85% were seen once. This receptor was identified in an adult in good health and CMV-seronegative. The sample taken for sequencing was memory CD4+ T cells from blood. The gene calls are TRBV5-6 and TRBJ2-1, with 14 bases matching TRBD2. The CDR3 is CASSAGLAGVNEQFF. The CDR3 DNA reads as TGTGCCAGCAGCGCGGGACTAGCGGGGGTGAATGAGCAGTTCTTC.